Presented here are 24 T cell receptor beta chains from one specimen sequenced in a study of OX40 agonist ivuxolimab in advanced cancers. Measured with immunoSEQ multiplex PCR; TCRdb has only the in-frame clones, and not every one. The sample holds tens of thousands of clones, 80% to 85% seen once. The sequenced sample was CD4+ or CD8+ T cells sorted from blood, obtained in a trial of the OX40 agonist ivuxolimab. All receptors derive from an adult with an advanced solid tumor such as melanoma, head and neck, liver or kidney cancer.

This chain links TRBV11-3 with TRBJ2-5; D is perhaps TRBD2 (7 bases). The CDR3 loop spans 16 amino acids. V was cut by 3 bases and J by 1 base, with 15 bases left in between. CDR1 is SGHNT, CDR2 YENEEA, per germline. This CDR3 is CASSLGAGGGQETQYF. The CDR3 region has the DNA TGTGCCAGCAGCTTGGGGGCTGGGGGGGGCCAAGAGACCCAGTACTTC.

For the CDR3, the DNA is TGTGCCAGCAGTTTTGGGGACCGGGGTACGCAGTATTTT. The encoded protein is CASSFGDRGTQYF. This chain connects TRBV28 to TRBJ2-3; D may correspond to TRBD1 or TRBD2 (5 bases each). V was pared by 3 bases and J by 8 bases, with 12 bases between. Germline loops: CDR1 MDHEN, CDR2 SYDVKM. The CDR3 runs to 13 residues.

The chain combines TRBV6-5 with TRBJ2-2, with 8 bases that match TRBD1. From germline, CDR1 is MNHEY and CDR2 SVGAGI. The ends lost 7 bases at V and 6 bases at J; junction bases unmatched: 10. The CDR3 spans 15 residues. The CDR3 DNA reads as TGTGCCAGCATCCAGACAGGGGCTGGGGCCGGGGAGCTGTTTTTT. Translated, it gives CASIQTGAGAGELFF.

The J gene is TRBJ2-2, the V gene TRBV9; TRBD2 is a possible D gene (6 bases). This CDR3 contains 14 residues. The germline gives CDR1 SGDLS, CDR2 YYNGEE. V dropped 5 bases and J dropped 8 bases, with 16 bases sitting between them. The CDR3 DNA sequence: TGTGCCAGCAGAAAGGAGGGCCTTAGAGGGGAGCTGTTTTTT. Encoded protein: CASRKEGLRGELFF.

V usage is TRBV28 and J usage is TRBJ2-7; D is undetermined. CDR3 length equals 12 residues. Deletions cut 8 bases from V and 3 bases from J, with 11 bases between. From germline, CDR1 is MDHEN and CDR2 SYDVKM. The CDR3 region is CASVDGFYEQYF. The CDR3 DNA sequence: TGTGCCAGCGTAGACGGATTCTACGAGCAGTACTTC. Full variable domain (remainder filled in from reference TRBV28 and TRBJ2-7): DVKVTQSSRYLVKRTGEKVFLECVQDMDHENMFWYRQDPGLGLRLIYFSYDVKMKEKGDIPEGYSVSREKKERFSLILESASTNQTSMYLCASVDGFYEQYFGPGTRLTVT.

J is TRBJ2-2 and V is TRBV4-3, with D hard to call. There are 15 residues in the CDR3. Germline V CDR1 and CDR2: LGHNA, YSLEER. Trimming left V 1 base short and J 0 bases short, with 6 bases between. The CDR3 region has the DNA TGCGCCAGCAGCCAAGCATCAGCGAACACCGGGGAGCTGTTTTTT. Translating gives CASSQASANTGELFF.

In this sample, this clone turned up once. This rearrangement joins TRBV30 to TRBJ2-7; D perhaps matches TRBD2 (6 bases). Germline CDR1 reads GTSNPN; CDR2 reads SVGIG (reference sequence). The CDR3 is 11 residues long. The CDR3, as DNA: TGTGCAAGTGGCGGGATCGGCGAGCAGTACTTC. It codes for CASGGIGEQYF.

This clone was detected a few times. The chain joins TRBV19 to TRBJ2-3; TRBD1 is a possible D gene (6 bases). CDR3 length: 16 amino acids. V lost 5 bases and J lost 1, with 16 bases in between. Germline assignment: CDR1 LNHDA and CDR2 SQIVND (reference sequence). CDR3 sequence: CASSLLGAPGTDTQYF. The CDR3 coding sequence is TGTGCCAGTAGTTTATTGGGGGCCCCCGGCACAGATACGCAGTATTTT. Complete variable domain (other parts from reference TRBV19 and TRBJ2-3): DGGITQSPKYLFRKEGQNVTLSCEQNLNHDAMYWYRQDPGQGLRLIYYSQIVNDFQKGDIAEGYSVSREKKESFPLTVTSAQKNPTAFYLCASSLLGAPGTDTQYFGPGTRLTVL.

The chain recombines TRBV6-1 with TRBJ1-3; TRBD1 matches 10 bases. This CDR3 has 17 amino acids. Trimming took 4 bases from V and 2 from J; bases not matched to a gene: 8. Germline-derived CDR1 and CDR2 are MNHNS and SASEGT. The CDR3 DNA follows: TGTGCCAGCAGTGCGGACAGGGGGGTTATAGCTGGAAACACCATATATTTT. Translating gives CASSADRGVIAGNTIYF.

V gene TRBV15 combines with J gene TRBJ2-7, with TRBD2 matching over 11 bases. CDR3 length equals 16 residues. V lost 5 bases, J lost 3 bases, and 9 bases stayed unmatched. CDR1 is LNHNV, CDR2 YYDKDF, per germline (reference sequence). The CDR3 DNA reads TGTGCCACCAGCCTCTCTTCGACTAGCGGGGACTACGAGCAGTACTTC. Encoded protein: CATSLSSTSGDYEQYF.

The V and J genes are TRBV27 and TRBJ2-2; the match to TRBD2 covers 7 bases. Germline V gene data show CDR1 as MNHEY and CDR2 as SMNVEV (reference sequence). After removal of 3 bases from V and 5 bases from J, the junction contained 9 bases not matched to a gene. The CDR3 extends over 16 amino acids. CDR3 in amino acids: CASSFRIQRGTGELFF. In nucleotides, the CDR3 is TGTGCCAGCAGTTTCAGGATCCAGCGGGGTACCGGGGAGCTGTTTTTT.

The chain joins TRBV9 to TRBJ2-7; 10 nucleotides match TRBD1. The CDR3 has 14 residues. CDR1 is SGDLS and CDR2 is YYNGEE in the germline V gene. V lost 3 bases to trimming and J lost 5 bases; unmatched junction nucleotides: 5. The CDR3 sequence is CASSGGDRGHEQYF. The CDR3 bases are TGTGCCAGCAGCGGGGGGGACAGGGGTCACGAGCAGTACTTC.

This chain uses TRBV6-5 with TRBJ1-5; perhaps TRBD1 as D (6 bases). V shed 6 bases and J shed 2 bases, with 14 bases lying between them. Germline V CDR1 and CDR2: MNHEY, SVGAGI. The CDR3 runs to 15 residues. The CDR3 loop is CASRELTGGNQPQHF. For the CDR3, the DNA is TGTGCCAGCAGAGAACTGACAGGCGGCAATCAGCCCCAGCATTTT.

The chain carries TRBV20-1 and TRBJ2-1; D gene unclear. The CDR3 contains 10 residues. CDR1 is DFQATT and CDR2 is SNEGSKA in the germline V gene (reference sequence). V lost 4 bases to trimming and J lost 8 bases, with 6 bases between them. For the CDR3, the DNA is TGCAGTGCTAAATACGATGAGCAGTTCTTC. This gives the protein CSAKYDEQFF.

The chain employs TRBV29-1 and TRBJ2-7, with D perhaps matching TRBD1 (5 bases). CDR3 size: 14 residues. Germline lookup yields CDR1 SQVTM and CDR2 ANQGSEA. Trimming shortened V by 7 bases and J by 5 bases, and 21 bases separated the two germline ends. CDR3 loop: CSAVPAGLQDEQYF. The CDR3, as DNA: TGCAGCGCCGTCCCTGCAGGGCTCCAAGACGAGCAGTACTTC.

The V and J genes are TRBV18 and TRBJ1-2, with 7 bases aligning to TRBD1. V was pared by 3 bases and J by 7 bases, with 5 bases of the junction left unmatched. The CDR3 has 13 residues. Germline CDR1 and CDR2: KGHSH and LQKENI. For the CDR3, the DNA is TGTGCCAGCTCACCTCAGGGGGATACTGGCTACACCTTC. Its protein product is CASSPQGDTGYTF.

The V call is TRBV29-1, the J call TRBJ1-1, with 7 bases lining up with TRBD1. Germline V gives CDR1 SQVTM, CDR2 ANQGSEA. CDR3 size: 13 residues. Trimming cost V 7 bases and J 2 bases; bases outside gene matches: 7. The CDR3 spells CSAQGQLNTEAFF. The CDR3, as DNA: TGCAGCGCACAGGGACAGCTAAACACTGAAGCTTTCTTT.

The chain joins TRBV27 to TRBJ1-2; the D is unclear. The germline V gene encodes CDR1 MNHEY and CDR2 SMNVEV (reference sequence). Trimming stripped 6 bases from V and 4 bases from J, with 12 bases between. This CDR3 region has 13 residues. CDR3 nucleotide sequence: TGTGCCAGCAGCCCCCGGGTTGGCTATGGCTACACCTTC. It yields the protein CASSPRVGYGYTF.

In its sample, this clone was seen a few times. The genes are TRBV27 and TRBJ1-6, with TRBD1 as a possible D gene (5 bases). Deletions cut 5 bases from V and 9 bases from J, with 17 bases between. Per the germline V gene, CDR1 is MNHEY and CDR2 is SMNVEV (reference sequence). The CDR3 length is 15 residues. CDR3 protein: CASSLSAGLPSPLHF. The CDR3 DNA reads as TGTGCCAGCAGTCTCTCGGCGGGGCTGCCTTCACCCCTCCACTTT.

The chain is built from TRBV5-4 and TRBJ2-3, with TRBD1 identical over 8 bases. The V and J ends lost 5 bases and 2 bases, in that order; junction bases with no gene match: 7. The CDR3 runs to 15 residues. Germline-derived CDR1 and CDR2 are SGHNT and YYREEE (reference sequence). The CDR3 reads CASSFLGQDTDTQYF. The CDR3 region has the DNA TGTGCCAGCAGTTTTTTGGGACAGGACACAGATACGCAGTATTTT.

The chain has TRBV5-1 and TRBJ2-7, with D tentatively TRBD2 (6 bases). CDR3 length: 15 amino acids. V was pared by 9 bases and J by 3 bases, with 22 bases between. The germline V gene has CDR1 SGHRS and CDR2 YFSETQ. CDR3 sequence: CATRRADGVGYEQYF. The CDR3 DNA sequence: TGCGCCACCAGGAGGGCGGACGGGGTTGGCTACGAGCAGTACTTC.

This clone was counted only a few times. The rearrangement uses TRBV19 and TRBJ2-2; a possible D gene is TRBD1 (6 bases). With 10 bases removed from V and 7 bases from J, the gap between germline ends came to 13 bases. The length of the CDR3 is 12 residues. CDR1 is LNHDA and CDR2 is SQIVND in the germline V gene (reference sequence). CDR3 in DNA: TGTGCCATTTCAACAGGGTTCGGGGAGCTGTTTTTT. This codes for CAISTGFGELFF.

The chain combines TRBV6-5 with TRBJ1-2; D may be TRBD1 (5 bases). Trimming left V 4 bases short and J 2 bases short, with 11 bases between. In germline, CDR1 is MNHEY, CDR2 SVGAGI. The CDR3 sequence is 14 residues long. DNA for the CDR3: TGTGCCAGCAGTTTCGGGACGGAAAACTATGGCTACACCTTC. This encodes CASSFGTENYGYTF.

This chain's CDR3 is CASSQDSTNTGELFF. As DNA, the CDR3 is TGTGCCAGCAGCCAGGACAGTACGAACACCGGGGAGCTGTTTTTT. The chain has TRBV7-2 and TRBJ2-2; D is perhaps TRBD1 (6 bases). Per the germline V gene, CDR1 is SGHTA and CDR2 is FQGNSA. Trimming removed 5 bases from V and 0 bases from J, with 10 bases in between. This CDR3 spans 15 amino acids.